One sample yielded the 25 T cell receptor beta chains listed below, sequenced in a study of blood T cell repertoires in COVID-19. Some clones are missing from TCRdb's copy, which holds only in-frame ones; the method was immunoSEQ multiplex PCR. The profile shows about 380,000 clones, 85% to 90% of them singletons. The sequencing input was PBMCs or T cells enriched from blood (not recorded which). Source of these receptors: a woman aged 18 to 35 who had recovered from COVID-19.

The rearrangement uses TRBV7-2 and TRBJ1-1, with 11 positions matching TRBD1. J lost 4 bases, V lost 5 bases, and 6 bases had no gene match. The CDR3 loop spans 15 amino acids. Germline V gene data show CDR1 as SGHTA and CDR2 as FQGNSA. The CDR3 region is CASSIGTGGLTEAFF. The CDR3, as DNA: TGTGCCAGCAGCATAGGGACAGGGGGTCTCACTGAAGCTTTCTTT.

The chain links TRBV7-8 to TRBJ1-1; 7 bases match TRBD1. Germline V gene data show CDR1 as SGHVS and CDR2 as FQNEAQ. The CDR3 consists of 14 residues. V shed 5 bases, J shed 11 bases, and the junction held 14 bases outside the gene matches. Here the CDR3 DNA reads TGTGCCAGCAGCCCCTACTTGGACAGGTCGATGGCTTTCTTT. This encodes CASSPYLDRSMAFF. Complete variable domain (other parts from reference TRBV7-8 and TRBJ1-1): GAGVSQSPRYKVAKRGQDVALRCDPISGHVSLFWYQQALGQGPEFLTYFQNEAQLDKSGLPSDRFFAERPEGSVSTLKIQRTQQEDSAVYLCASSPYLDRSMAFFGQGTRLTVV.

Note on this clone: This clone may be a read error of a much larger clone one base away. The gene calls are TRBV7-3 and TRBJ1-1; TRBD1 agrees at 7 bases. This CDR3 has 14 residues. The J segment lost 0 bases and the V segment lost 5 bases, leaving 3 bases of the junction unmatched. CDR1 and CDR2 (germline): SGHTA, FQGTGA. DNA for the CDR3: TGTGCCAGCAGCGCGACAGGGTTGAACACTGAAGCTTTCTTT. Its protein product is CASSATGLNTEAFF.

The chain carries TRBV7-3 and TRBJ2-3, with 8 bases fitting TRBD2. CDR1 is SGHTA, CDR2 FQGTGA, per germline. The CDR3 covers 15 residues. V lost 2 bases, J lost 3 bases, and 4 bases stayed unmatched. In nucleotides, the CDR3 is TGTGCCAGCAGCTTATCGGGGGGGCCAACAGATACGCAGTATTTT. Protein sequence: CASSLSGGPTDTQYF. Variable domain in full (rest from reference TRBV7-3 and TRBJ2-3): GAGVSQTPSNKVTEKGKYVELRCDPISGHTALYWYRQSLGQGPEFLIYFQGTGAADDSGLPNDRFFAVRPEGSVSTLKIQRTERGDSAVYLCASSLSGGPTDTQYFGPGTRLTVL.

This sequence joins TRBV7-6 and TRBJ2-3; 15 nucleotides line up with TRBD2. The CDR3 is 21 residues long. J lost 0 bases, V lost 2 bases, and 12 bases had no gene match. CDR1 SGHVS and CDR2 FNYEAQ come from the germline V gene. The CDR3 bases are TGTGCCAGCAGCTTAAAACCCCCGGGACTAGCGGGGGGTCCTAGCACAGATACGCAGTATTTT. It codes for CASSLKPPGLAGGPSTDTQYF. Full variable domain (rest looked up from reference TRBV7-6 and TRBJ2-3): GAGVSQSPRYKVTKRGQDVALRCDPISGHVSLYWYRQALGQGPEFLTYFNYEAQQDKSGLPNDRFSAERPEGSISTLTIQRTEQRDSAMYRCASSLKPPGLAGGPSTDTQYFGPGTRLTVL.

The V and J genes are TRBV30 and TRBJ1-5, with D perhaps matching TRBD1 (5 bases). Germline-derived CDR1 and CDR2 are GTSNPN and SVGIG (reference sequence). V was trimmed by 1 base and J by 7 bases, leaving 11 bases between them. This CDR3 spans 13 amino acids. The CDR3 DNA reads as TGTGCCTGGAGTGAGGGGCAAAAGCAGCCCCAGCATTTT. It codes for CAWSEGQKQPQHF. Using reference TRBV30 and TRBJ1-5 for the parts outside the CDR3, the full variable domain is SQTIHQWPATLVQPVGSPLSLECTVEGTSNPNLYWYRQAAGRGLQLLFYSVGIGQISSEVPQNLSASRPQDRQFILSSKKLLLSDSGFYLCAWSEGQKQPQHFGDGTRLSIL.

This rearrangement joins TRBV2 to TRBJ1-6, with D possibly being TRBD1 (6 bases). This CDR3 is 14 amino acids long. V was pared by 4 bases and J by 8 bases, with 12 bases between. CDR1 and CDR2 from the germline V gene are SNHLY and FYNNEI. The CDR3 DNA reads TGTGCCAGCAGTGCGCGGGGGGCGCATTCACCCCTCCACTTT. Amino acid sequence: CASSARGAHSPLHF.

The chain is built from TRBV7-9 and TRBJ1-4; 8 bases map to TRBD1. CDR1 SEHNR and CDR2 FQNEAQ come from the germline V gene (reference sequence). CDR3 length: 14 residues. The junction had 2 bases not matched to a gene; V was cut back by 1 base and J by 7 bases. For the CDR3, the DNA is TGTGCCAGCAGCTTAGGGACAGGGTTTGAAAAACTGTTTTTT. It yields the protein CASSLGTGFEKLFF.

The V and J genes are TRBV4-1 and TRBJ1-1; 7 positions match TRBD1. The V and J ends lost 4 bases and 4 bases, in that order; junction bases with no gene match: 9. The CDR3 sequence is 15 residues long. Germline assignment: CDR1 MGHRA and CDR2 YSYEKL. The chain's CDR3 is CASSPVDRDATEAFF. CDR3 nucleotide sequence: TGCGCCAGCAGCCCCGTAGACAGGGACGCCACTGAAGCTTTCTTT.

This chain joins TRBV6-5 and TRBJ2-7, with D perhaps matching TRBD1 (6 bases). CDR3 length: 15 amino acids. Per the germline V gene, CDR1 is MNHEY and CDR2 is SVGAGI. The V end lost 8 bases, the J end lost 2 bases, and 19 bases lay between the germline ends. The CDR3 DNA reads as TGTGCCAGCTCCCCCGACCAGGGGAGCCCCTACGAGCAGTACTTC. Residues: CASSPDQGSPYEQYF.

The V call is TRBV11-2, the J call TRBJ2-7, with TRBD1 identical over 8 bases. The CDR3 totals 14 residues. Unmatched junction bases numbered 1, after V lost 1 base and J lost 2 bases. Germline CDR1 and CDR2: SGHAT and FQNNGV. CDR3 coding DNA: TGTGCCAGCAGCTTAGTACAGGGGGCCTACGAGCAGTACTTC. As protein: CASSLVQGAYEQYF.

The V gene is TRBV4-3, the J gene TRBJ1-1, with 10 bases matching TRBD1. There are 15 residues in the CDR3. The trim removed 0 bases at V and 10 bases at J, leaving 8 bases unmatched. Germline lookup yields CDR1 LGHNA and CDR2 YSLEER. CDR3 region: CASSQDAGTGVGAFF. CDR3 nucleotide sequence: TGCGCCAGCAGCCAAGACGCCGGGACAGGGGTTGGAGCTTTCTTT.

The chain combines TRBV5-1 with TRBJ1-2; tentative D call: TRBD1 (5 bases). The CDR3 loop spans 13 amino acids. Trimming removed 0 bases at V and 8 bases at J, with 11 bases between. The germline gives CDR1 SGHRS, CDR2 YFSETQ. The DNA for the CDR3 is TGCGCCAGCAGCTTGGGGGCAGGGTACGGCTACACCTTC. Amino acid sequence: CASSLGAGYGYTF.

This clone was counted a few times. CDR3: CASSRIDRDTEAFF. The CDR3, as DNA: TGTGCCAGCTCCCGAATCGACAGGGACACTGAAGCTTTCTTT. The chain links TRBV18 to TRBJ1-1, with TRBD1 matching 7 bases. The CDR3 length is 14 residues. Per germline, CDR1 KGHSH and CDR2 LQKENI. J gave up 3 bases and V 6 bases, and 7 bases lay outside the gene matches.

This rearrangement joins TRBV5-8 to TRBJ1-2; 7 bases match TRBD1. Germline CDR1 SGHTS, CDR2 YDEGEE. This CDR3 is built from 14 residues. V lost 5 bases, J lost 4 bases, and 8 bases stayed unmatched. The CDR3 DNA follows: TGTGCCAGCAGAAACTCCGGGACAGTCTATGGCTACACCTTC. Protein: CASRNSGTVYGYTF. Drawing the rest from reference TRBV5-8 and TRBJ1-2, the complete variable domain is EAGVTQSPTHLIKTRGQQATLRCSPISGHTSVYWYQQALGLGLQFLLWYDEGEERNRGNFPPRFSGRQFPNYSSELNVNALELEDSALYLCASRNSGTVYGYTFGSGTRLTVV.

The rearrangement joins TRBV11-2 to TRBJ2-3; 11 bases agree with TRBD2. Trimming removed 6 bases from V and 5 bases from J; junction bases left unmatched: 10. The CDR3 loop spans 16 amino acids. Germline values: CDR1 SGHAT, CDR2 FQNNGV. CDR3 nucleotides: TGTGCCAGCAGTCGTACCGTAGCGGGGGGGATAGATACGCAGTATTTT. This gives the protein CASSRTVAGGIDTQYF.

This chain links TRBV10-3 with TRBJ1-5, with unresolved D. The V end lost 0 bases, the J end lost 7 bases, and 7 bases lay between the germline ends. There are 13 residues in the CDR3. Per germline, CDR1 ENHRY and CDR2 SYGVKD. The CDR3 sequence: CAISESGGQPQHF. CDR3 bases: TGTGCCATCAGTGAGTCTGGCGGGCAGCCCCAGCATTTT.

The rearrangement links TRBV6-1 to TRBJ2-7; 11 bases match TRBD1. From germline, CDR1 is MNHNS and CDR2 SASEGT. V was clipped by 1 base and J by 6 bases; unmatched bases: 8. The CDR3 length is 16 residues. The CDR3 nucleotides are TGTGCCAGCAGTGAAGGTGCAGGACAGGGGGCGCCCGAGCAGTACTTC. This encodes CASSEGAGQGAPEQYF.

The chain employs TRBV10-2 and TRBJ1-5; a possible D gene is TRBD1 (5 bases). The CDR3 covers 12 residues. V shed 8 bases and J shed 8 bases, with 13 bases lying between them. Looked up from germline, CDR1 is WSHSY and CDR2 is SAAADI. The DNA for the CDR3 is TGCGCCAGCCAGGGTTACTTTGAGCCCCAGCATTTT. Its protein product is CASQGYFEPQHF.

The chain uses TRBV11-2 and TRBJ1-2; D gene unclear. V lost 5 bases and J lost 5, with 9 bases in between. Germline loops: CDR1 SGHAT, CDR2 FQNNGV. The CDR3 totals 12 residues. In DNA form, the CDR3 reads TGTGCCAGCAGCCCCTGGGAGTATGGCTACACCTTC. The encoded protein is CASSPWEYGYTF.

J is TRBJ1-3 and V is TRBV28, with D possibly TRBD1 on 5 matching bases. The CDR3 extends over 15 amino acids. The germline gives CDR1 MDHEN, CDR2 SYDVKM. V dropped 5 bases and J dropped 0 bases, with 11 bases sitting between them. CDR3 amino acids: CASSGGVDSGNTIYF. CDR3 sequence (DNA): TGTGCCAGCAGTGGAGGGGTGGACTCTGGAAACACCATATATTTT.

The chain employs TRBV6-5 and TRBJ2-7; D is perhaps TRBD1 (6 bases). This CDR3 region has 15 residues. Germline V gives CDR1 MNHEY, CDR2 SVGAGI. The ends were cut back, 8 bases at V and 3 bases at J, with 20 bases in the middle. The CDR3 is CASCLMVRDIYEQYF. CDR3 nucleotide sequence: TGTGCCAGCTGTCTTATGGTCAGGGACATCTACGAGCAGTACTTC.

The chain uses TRBV15 and TRBJ2-5, with 11 nucleotides matching TRBD1. Germline V CDR1 and CDR2: LNHNV, YYDKDF (reference sequence). This CDR3 is 16 amino acids long. J gave up 5 bases and V 2 bases, and 7 bases lay outside the gene matches. The CDR3: CATSRRGQGAWETQYF. As DNA, the CDR3 is TGTGCCACCAGCAGAAGAGGACAGGGGGCGTGGGAGACCCAGTACTTC.

This chain uses TRBV19 with TRBJ1-6; D not certain. Trimming pared 5 bases from V and 7 bases from J, leaving 12 bases between. From germline, CDR1 is LNHDA and CDR2 SQIVND (reference sequence). CDR3 length equals 14 residues. CDR3 in amino acids: CASSVSDWNSPLHF. In nucleotides, the CDR3 is TGTGCCAGTAGTGTCTCAGACTGGAATTCACCCCTCCACTTT.

The chain combines TRBV30 with TRBJ1-4; 9 nucleotides align to TRBD1. The CDR3 extends over 17 amino acids. Germline CDR1 GTSNPN, CDR2 SVGIG (reference sequence). Losses at the gene ends were 1 base for V and 1 base for J; bases not matched to a gene: 7. The DNA for the CDR3 is TGTGCCTGGAGTGATAAACAGGGGGCCGGAACTAATGAAAAACTGTTTTTT. Amino acids: CAWSDKQGAGTNEKLFF.